The rows below give T cell receptor beta chains drawn from one sample of a study of response to subunit inactivated influenza vaccine. TCRdb re-called the RT-PCR reads through MiXCR, storing one row per CDR3 protein. The profile shows roughly 780,000 distinct CDR3 sequences, 15% to 20% of them singletons. The sequenced sample was PBMCs from blood, obtained about 5 days after vaccination. The source of these receptors is a middle-aged man who received an inactivated influenza vaccine. CDR3s leave out the opening cysteine and the closing phenylalanine or tryptophan. Some rows have no size entry. The others give once, few or many, or a class for an expanded clone.

abundance: NA; v_gene: TRBV7-6; j_gene: TRBJ1-1; CDR3aa: ASSRGQGRNTEAF
abundance: NA; v_gene: TRBV6-2/TRBV6-3; j_gene: TRBJ2-2; CDR3aa: ASTTVTNTGELF
abundance: few; v_gene: TRBV7-9; j_gene: TRBJ2-5; CDR3aa: ASMPPGHQETQY
abundance: few; v_gene: TRBV5-1; j_gene: TRBJ1-1; CDR3aa: ASSLGPKNTEAF
abundance: few; v_gene: TRBV4-3; j_gene: TRBJ2-7; CDR3aa: ASSQAPGAYYEQY
abundance: few; v_gene: TRBV20-1; j_gene: TRBJ2-2; CDR3aa: SASFTNTGELF
abundance: many; v_gene: TRBV27; j_gene: TRBJ1-5; CDR3aa: ASSLWGQAGQPQH
abundance: few; v_gene: TRBV11-2; j_gene: TRBJ2-5; CDR3aa: ASSLEALAGHPRETQY
abundance: few; v_gene: TRBV6-5; j_gene: TRBJ2-5; CDR3aa: ASSYSTVLETQY
abundance: NA; v_gene: TRBV12-3/TRBV12-4; j_gene: TRBJ1-5; CDR3aa: ASSGRDFNQPQH
abundance: NA; v_gene: TRBV5-4; j_gene: TRBJ2-5; CDR3aa: ASSSTGLQETQY
abundance: few; v_gene: TRBV5-1; j_gene: TRBJ2-5; CDR3aa: ASSLDGGRYQETQY
abundance: few; v_gene: TRBV10-3; j_gene: TRBJ1-1; CDR3aa: AISGERSNTEAF
abundance: NA; v_gene: TRBV9; j_gene: TRBJ2-2; CDR3aa: ASSAQVAGGELF
abundance: NA; v_gene: TRBV6-5; j_gene: TRBJ2-7; CDR3aa: ASSYAWDNTYEQY
abundance: NA; v_gene: TRBV4-3; j_gene: TRBJ2-3; CDR3aa: ASSQHRDRATLNTDTQY
abundance: few; v_gene: TRBV20-1; j_gene: TRBJ2-5; CDR3aa: SVMGGSGKTQY
abundance: NA; v_gene: TRBV4-2; j_gene: TRBJ2-2; CDR3aa: ASSQDASRTGELF
abundance: few; v_gene: TRBV4-2; j_gene: TRBJ2-4; CDR3aa: ASSQEKGHMQY
abundance: many; v_gene: TRBV12-3/TRBV12-4; j_gene: TRBJ2-1; CDR3aa: ASSLSSGRIDEQF
abundance: few; v_gene: TRBV5-6; j_gene: TRBJ2-7; CDR3aa: ASSLGTALSHEQY
abundance: NA; v_gene: TRBV6-2/TRBV6-3; j_gene: TRBJ1-5; CDR3aa: ASSNRTSNQPQH
abundance: NA; v_gene: TRBV5-1; j_gene: TRBJ2-5; CDR3aa: ASSSGQGRQETQY
abundance: NA; v_gene: TRBV12-3/TRBV12-4; j_gene: TRBJ1-5; CDR3aa: ASSLSGPHSNQPQH
abundance: few; v_gene: TRBV5-4; j_gene: TRBJ2-1; CDR3aa: ASSLDRGDEQF
abundance: few; v_gene: TRBV7-9; j_gene: TRBJ2-5; CDR3aa: ASSFSVGIQETQY
abundance: few; v_gene: TRBV12-3/TRBV12-4; j_gene: TRBJ2-5; CDR3aa: ASSSRPGITQETQY
abundance: many; v_gene: TRBV27; j_gene: TRBJ1-2; CDR3aa: ASRPGQGFDYGYT
abundance: NA; v_gene: TRBV7-2; j_gene: TRBJ2-3; CDR3aa: ASSPGGGGRTDTQY
abundance: few; v_gene: TRBV29-1; j_gene: TRBJ2-7; CDR3aa: SVEEGAGGGEQY
abundance: few; v_gene: TRBV7-6; j_gene: TRBJ2-3; CDR3aa: ASSLAGAPSTDTQY
abundance: many; v_gene: TRBV4-3; j_gene: TRBJ2-1; CDR3aa: ASSQERGGLNEQF
abundance: NA; v_gene: TRBV2; j_gene: TRBJ2-7; CDR3aa: ASSERDYEQY
abundance: NA; v_gene: TRBV12-3/TRBV12-4; j_gene: TRBJ2-3; CDR3aa: ASSFWGGGDTDTQY
abundance: many; v_gene: TRBV12-3/TRBV12-4; j_gene: TRBJ2-3; CDR3aa: ASSFLAGNTDTQY
abundance: NA; v_gene: TRBV20-1; j_gene: TRBJ2-7; CDR3aa: SAHRGQGFLDEQY
abundance: few; v_gene: TRBV6-1; j_gene: TRBJ2-2; CDR3aa: ASRRDRVPTGELF
abundance: few; v_gene: TRBV12-5; j_gene: TRBJ2-2; CDR3aa: ASAQGVTNTGELF
abundance: few; v_gene: TRBV9; j_gene: TRBJ2-1; CDR3aa: ASSTEGGPLNEQF
abundance: NA; v_gene: TRBV5-1; j_gene: TRBJ2-2; CDR3aa: ASSLHEAGELF
abundance: NA; v_gene: TRBV5-1; j_gene: TRBJ1-1; CDR3aa: ASSLLGGSDNTEAF
abundance: NA; v_gene: TRBV2; j_gene: TRBJ2-7; CDR3aa: ASSLDRARGEQY
abundance: few; v_gene: TRBV20-1; j_gene: TRBJ2-7; CDR3aa: SARAIRGGAYEQY
abundance: many; v_gene: TRBV12-3/TRBV12-4; j_gene: TRBJ1-6; CDR3aa: ASRTDNSPLH
abundance: NA; v_gene: TRBV4-1; j_gene: TRBJ2-3; CDR3aa: ASSSDAGPRIDTQY
abundance: NA; v_gene: TRBV5-1; j_gene: TRBJ2-7; CDR3aa: ASSSGFSSYEQY
abundance: NA; v_gene: TRBV7-2; j_gene: TRBJ2-1; CDR3aa: ASSLLAGRTHNEQF
abundance: NA; v_gene: TRBV5-1; j_gene: TRBJ2-3; CDR3aa: ASSPFPGSTDTQY
abundance: NA; v_gene: TRBV6-5; j_gene: TRBJ2-1; CDR3aa: AIGYNEQF
abundance: NA; v_gene: TRBV12-3/TRBV12-4; j_gene: TRBJ2-1; CDR3aa: ASSTSNSDEQF
abundance: NA; v_gene: TRBV6-5; j_gene: TRBJ2-3; CDR3aa: ASSYSFTRGPDTQY
abundance: NA; v_gene: TRBV7-9; j_gene: TRBJ2-7; CDR3aa: ASSLEPSEQY
abundance: NA; v_gene: TRBV5-1; j_gene: TRBJ1-1; CDR3aa: ASSSWDRVDTEAF
abundance: NA; v_gene: TRBV29-1; j_gene: TRBJ2-1; CDR3aa: SVLGGRSYNEQF
abundance: once; v_gene: TRBV9; j_gene: TRBJ2-1; CDR3aa: ASSVASGSSSYNEQF
abundance: NA; v_gene: TRBV11-2; j_gene: TRBJ2-7; CDR3aa: ASSLYMEQY
abundance: NA; v_gene: TRBV2; j_gene: TRBJ2-6; CDR3aa: ASSEVWTGTSGANVLT